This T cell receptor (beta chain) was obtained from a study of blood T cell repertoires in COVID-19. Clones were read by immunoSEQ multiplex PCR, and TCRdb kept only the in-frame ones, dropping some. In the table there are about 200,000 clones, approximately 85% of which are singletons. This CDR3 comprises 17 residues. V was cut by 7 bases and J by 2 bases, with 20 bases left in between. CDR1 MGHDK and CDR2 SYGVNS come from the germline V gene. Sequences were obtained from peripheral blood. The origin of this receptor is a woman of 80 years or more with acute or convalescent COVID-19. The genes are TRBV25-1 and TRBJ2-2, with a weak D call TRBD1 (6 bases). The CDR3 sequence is CASNRIRGFNNTGELFF. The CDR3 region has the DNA TGTGCCAGCAACAGAATTAGGGGGTTTAATAACACCGGGGAGCTGTTTTTT.